Listed below are T cell receptor beta chains from one sample, sequenced in a study of cytomegalovirus exposure and HLA in healthy donors. Profiling relied on immunoSEQ multiplex PCR, and the TCRdb table lists in-frame clones only, not all of them. The sample carries approximately 110,000 clones, about three quarters recorded once. The sequenced sample consisted of PBMCs. Receptor source: a woman aged 35 to 49 in good health and CMV-seropositive. Both conserved end residues are part of each CDR3. D genes are given only for firm matches. Clone size is shown for a subset of rows, as once, few, many or a class of expanded clone.

J: TRBJ1-3
D: .
size: .
V: TRBV6-5
CDR3: CASSLGGSGNTIYF
DNA: TGTGCCAGCAGTTTGGGGGGCTCTGGAAACACCATATATTTT

J: TRBJ2-1
D: .
size: .
V: TRBV2
CDR3: CASSEQSYNEQFF
DNA: TGTGCCAGCAGTGAACAGTCCTACAATGAGCAGTTCTTC

J: TRBJ2-7
D: TRBD2
size: .
V: TRBV27
CDR3: CASSPGTSGHEQYF
DNA: TGTGCCAGCAGTCCCGGGACTAGCGGCCACGAGCAGTACTTC

J: TRBJ2-5
D: TRBD2
size: .
V: TRBV5-1
CDR3: CASSPMTGGQETQYF
DNA: TGCGCCAGCAGCCCTATGACGGGGGGCCAAGAGACCCAGTACTTC

J: TRBJ2-7
D: .
size: once
V: TRBV5-4
CDR3: CASSFLLSSYEQYF
DNA: TGTGCCAGCAGCTTCTTATTATCCTCCTACGAGCAGTACTTC

J: TRBJ1-3
D: .
size: .
V: TRBV12-5
CDR3: CASSEGAFTGNTIYF
DNA: TGTGCTAGTTCCGAAGGGGCTTTCACTGGAAACACCATATATTTT

J: TRBJ2-7
D: .
size: .
V: TRBV7-8
CDR3: CASSQEVDMGSEQYF
DNA: TGTGCCAGCAGCCAGGAGGTAGATATGGGGAGTGAGCAGTACTTC

J: TRBJ1-5
D: .
size: .
V: TRBV5-8
CDR3: CASTSGEGWGQPQHF
DNA: TGTGCCAGCACCTCCGGGGAGGGGTGGGGTCAGCCCCAGCATTTT

J: TRBJ1-2
D: TRBD1
size: .
V: TRBV6-5
CDR3: CASTRQGNYGYTF
DNA: TGTGCCAGCACTCGACAGGGAAACTATGGCTACACCTTC

J: TRBJ2-1
D: .
size: .
V: TRBV19
CDR3: CASSIGGRYYNEQFF
DNA: TGTGCCAGTAGTATAGGGGGGCGCTACTACAATGAGCAGTTCTTC

J: TRBJ2-7
D: TRBD2
size: once
V: TRBV7-2
CDR3: CASSGSGGYEQYF
DNA: TGTGCCAGCAGCGGTAGCGGGGGCTACGAGCAGTACTTC

J: TRBJ2-1
D: TRBD2
size: .
V: TRBV7-2
CDR3: CASSFSTRLAGNEQFF
DNA: TGTGCCAGCAGCTTTTCCACTAGACTAGCGGGGAATGAGCAGTTCTTC

J: TRBJ2-1
D: .
size: .
V: TRBV6-5
CDR3: CASSYGYEQFF
DNA: TGTGCCAGCAGTTATGGCTATGAGCAGTTCTTC

J: TRBJ1-5
D: .
size: .
V: TRBV7-6
CDR3: CASSPEGGTESSNQPQHF
DNA: TGTGCCAGCAGCCCGGAGGGTGGGACTGAAAGTAGCAATCAGCCCCAGCATTTT

J: TRBJ1-1
D: TRBD1
size: .
V: TRBV6-6
CDR3: CASSSTGGREAFF
DNA: TGTGCCAGCAGTTCAACAGGGGGCAGGGAAGCTTTCTTT

J: TRBJ1-3
D: TRBD1
size: few
V: TRBV5-8
CDR3: CASSLQGRRNTIYF
DNA: TGTGCCAGCAGCTTACAGGGGCGGAGAAACACCATATATTTT

J: TRBJ1-5
D: TRBD1
size: .
V: TRBV2
CDR3: CASRGTASNQPQHF
DNA: TGTGCCAGCAGGGGGACAGCTAGCAATCAGCCCCAGCATTTT

J: TRBJ1-6
D: .
size: .
V: TRBV5-1
CDR3: CASSLAAGEISPLHF
DNA: TGCGCCAGCAGCTTGGCCGCAGGGGAAATCTCACCCCTCCACTTT

J: TRBJ1-5
D: .
size: few
V: TRBV5-6
CDR3: CASSTGYQPQHF
DNA: TGTGCCAGCAGCACAGGGTATCAGCCCCAGCATTTT

J: TRBJ2-6
D: .
size: .
V: TRBV7-8
CDR3: CASSFRAGANVLTF
DNA: TGTGCCAGCAGCTTCAGGGCTGGGGCCAACGTCCTGACTTTC

J: TRBJ1-5
D: .
size: .
V: TRBV7-2
CDR3: CASSLIQDQPQHF
DNA: TGTGCCAGCAGCTTAATACAGGATCAGCCCCAGCATTTT

J: TRBJ2-7
D: .
size: .
V: TRBV7-2
CDR3: CASSLQGTHYEQYF
DNA: TGTGCCAGCAGCTTACAGGGAACCCACTACGAGCAGTACTTC

J: TRBJ1-2
D: TRBD1
size: .
V: TRBV5-1
CDR3: CASSLGDRGFPNYGYTF
DNA: TGCGCCAGCAGCTTGGGGGACAGGGGATTCCCAAACTATGGCTACACCTTC

J: TRBJ1-2
D: TRBD1
size: .
V: TRBV7-3
CDR3: CASSSGTGNYGYTF
DNA: TGTGCCAGCAGCTCAGGGACAGGGAACTATGGCTACACCTTC

J: TRBJ1-1
D: .
size: .
V: TRBV19
CDR3: CASLVRGAGEAFF
DNA: TGTGCCAGTCTGGTCCGCGGGGCAGGCGAAGCTTTCTTT

J: TRBJ2-7
D: .
size: .
V: TRBV7-9
CDR3: CASSLMDTTTLLEQYF
DNA: TGTGCCAGCAGCTTAATGGACACCACCACCCTACTGGAGCAGTACTTC

J: TRBJ1-5
D: .
size: .
V: TRBV2
CDR3: CASKGGTGDRQPQHF
DNA: TGTGCCAGCAAAGGCGGGACCGGGGATCGTCAGCCCCAGCATTTT

J: TRBJ1-2
D: .
size: .
V: TRBV5-7
CDR3: CASSLALIGVRFDGYTF
DNA: TGTGCCAGCAGCTTGGCCTTGATCGGGGTCCGATTTGATGGCTACACCTTC

J: TRBJ1-2
D: TRBD1
size: .
V: TRBV18
CDR3: CASSGTGSDYGYTF
DNA: TGTGCCAGCTCCGGGACAGGGAGCGACTATGGCTACACCTTC

J: TRBJ2-5
D: TRBD2
size: .
V: TRBV7-2
CDR3: CASSRGVFRETQYF
DNA: TGTGCCAGCAGCCGGGGGGTCTTTAGGGAGACCCAGTACTTC

J: TRBJ2-3
D: .
size: .
V: TRBV7-2
CDR3: CASSLARQGTDTQYF
DNA: TGTGCCAGCAGCTTAGCGCGTCAGGGAACAGATACGCAGTATTTT

J: TRBJ2-7
D: .
size: .
V: TRBV11-2
CDR3: CASSLDFGVSYEQYF
DNA: TGTGCCAGCAGCTTAGATTTCGGGGTCTCTTACGAGCAGTACTTC

J: TRBJ1-3
D: .
size: .
V: TRBV19
CDR3: CASRNGDSGNTIYF
DNA: TGTGCCAGTAGGAATGGAGACTCTGGAAACACCATATATTTT

J: TRBJ1-2
D: .
size: .
V: TRBV7-2
CDR3: CASSQQSGNYGYTF
DNA: TGTGCCAGCAGCCAACAAAGCGGTAACTATGGCTACACCTTC

J: TRBJ1-6
D: TRBD1
size: .
V: TRBV10-2
CDR3: CASSVGQGAFSYNSPLHF
DNA: TGCGCCAGCAGTGTGGGACAGGGGGCCTTCTCCTATAATTCACCCCTCCACTTT

J: TRBJ2-1
D: .
size: .
V: TRBV6-6
CDR3: CASIPSAALSYNEQFF
DNA: TGTGCCAGCATTCCCTCAGCGGCACTTTCCTACAATGAGCAGTTCTTC